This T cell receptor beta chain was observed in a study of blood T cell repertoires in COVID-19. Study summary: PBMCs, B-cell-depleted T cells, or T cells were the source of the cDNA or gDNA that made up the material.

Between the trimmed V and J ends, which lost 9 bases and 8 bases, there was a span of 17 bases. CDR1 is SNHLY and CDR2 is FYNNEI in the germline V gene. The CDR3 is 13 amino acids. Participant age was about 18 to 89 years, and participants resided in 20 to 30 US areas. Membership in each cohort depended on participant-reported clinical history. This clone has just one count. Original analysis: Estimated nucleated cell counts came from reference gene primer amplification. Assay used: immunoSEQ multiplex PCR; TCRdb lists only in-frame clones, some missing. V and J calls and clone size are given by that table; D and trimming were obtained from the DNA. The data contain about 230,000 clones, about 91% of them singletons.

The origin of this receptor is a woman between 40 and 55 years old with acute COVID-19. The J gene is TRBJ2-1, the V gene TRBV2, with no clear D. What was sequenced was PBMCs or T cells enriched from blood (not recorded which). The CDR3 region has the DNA TGTGCCAGTATGACACAACCCGTATATGAGCAGTTCTTC. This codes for CASMTQPVYEQFF.